Sequencing of this TCR beta chain was carried out in a study of CD8 T cells in Susac syndrome. Random hexamers served to reverse transcribe roughly 0.5 to 1 ug RNA. TCRdb re-analysed the immunoSEQ multiplex PCR reads in MiXCR, keeping a single row per CDR3 protein. Seen here are about 400,000 distinct CDR3 sequences, 75% to 90% observed once, and the top ten hold more than 0.09%. Germline V gene sequence: CDR1 DFQATT, CDR2 SNEGSKA (reference sequence). This CDR3 spans 14 amino acids. V lost 0 bases to trimming and J lost 7 bases, with 15 bases between them. The receptor was isolated from a human donor with multiple sclerosis. Sequencing used CD8+ T cells from PBMCs. The V call is TRBV20-1, the J call TRBJ1-1, with D hard to call. The CDR3 loop reads CSARDPGGLGEAFF. The DNA of the CDR3 is TGCAGTGCTAGAGACCCGGGCGGGTTGGGTGAAGCTTTCTTT.